This T cell receptor (beta chain) derives from a study of regulatory T cells in long-lasting Graves disease. Study findings and constraints: Because few samples were included, accuracy may have been lower.

The sample's time point: persistent/refractory GD, antithyroid drugs over 5 years with positive TRAb. Isolated PBMC RNA provided the starting material for the TCR library. Comments on this clonotype: Its antigen is not identified.

V shed 3 bases and J 4 bases; nucleotides not matched to a gene: 4. This CDR3 region has 16 residues. Germline-derived CDR1 and CDR2 are MDHEN and SYDVKM. Construction of the TCR beta libraries employed iRepertoire HTBI primers in conjunction with Arm-PCR of CDR3 regions. TCRdb called the multiplex PCR reads again in MiXCR, with one record for every CDR3 protein. The repertoire holds 350,000 to 450,000 distinct CDR3 sequences, with roughly 23% as singletons. V is TRBV28 and J is TRBJ2-7; 15 bases agree with TRBD2. The sequence came from a middle-aged woman with Graves disease. Sequencing used peripheral blood mononuclear cells (PBMCs), obtained when the disease was refractory, from a patient treated with antithyroid drugs. The CDR3 loop is CASSLGLAGGEYEQYF. CDR3 bases: TGTGCCAGCAGTTTGGGACTAGCGGGAGGAGAATACGAGCAGTACTTC.